A single sample gave rise to the 31 T cell receptor beta chains below, sequenced in a study of T cells after posttransplantation cyclophosphamide. Assay used: immunoSEQ multiplex PCR; TCRdb lists only in-frame clones, some missing. In the table there are about 8,800 clones, more than 95% of which are singletons. The naive gate required viable CD3+CD4+ or CD3+CD8+ cells with CCR7+CD45RA+CD45RO-CD95-CD27+CD28+ phenotype. The sample comprised naive CD4+ T cells sorted from PBMCs. The origin of the receptors is a woman between 55 and 75 years old in good health, CMV-negative, and a related stem cell transplant donor.

The chain employs TRBV18 and TRBJ1-2; no clear D gene. Trimming took off 5 bases at V and 5 bases at J, with 18 bases between the two ends. Germline V gene data show CDR1 as KGHSH and CDR2 as LQKENI. The length of the CDR3 is 15 residues. DNA of the CDR3: TGTGCCAGCTCATCCAACAGCGGCTCCGGGTATGGCTACACCTTC. Translated, it gives CASSSNSGSGYGYTF.

In its sample, this clone was seen once. V gene TRBV23-1 combines with J gene TRBJ2-7; D perhaps matches TRBD2 (7 bases). TRBV23-1 is assigned to the ORF class and has an uncertain function. Trimming took 4 bases from V and 6 from J, leaving 25 bases between them. The CDR3 extends over 17 amino acids. The chain's CDR3 is CASSPDRPLPTSPEQYF. The DNA for the CDR3 is TGCGCCAGCAGTCCGGACAGACCCTTACCGACTAGCCCCGAGCAGTACTTC.

This clone was seen a single time. V usage is TRBV6-1 and J usage is TRBJ1-2, with TRBD1 matching over 7 bases. After removal of 6 bases from V and 4 bases from J, the junction contained 8 bases not matched to a gene. The CDR3 is made up of 14 amino acids. Germline CDR1 MNHNS, CDR2 SASEGT. The CDR3 here is CASRKGQAFYGYTF. DNA of the CDR3: TGTGCCAGCAGGAAAGGACAGGCCTTCTATGGCTACACCTTC.

This chain joins TRBV7-9 and TRBJ1-5; 9 positions match TRBD1. The germline gives CDR1 SEHNR, CDR2 FQNEAQ (reference sequence). Trimming at V came to 5 bases and at J to 4 bases, leaving 12 bases not matched to a gene. The CDR3 loop spans 17 amino acids. CDR3 amino acids: CASSPGTGMIWNQPQHF. The CDR3 nucleotides read TGTGCCAGCAGCCCCGGGACAGGGATGATATGGAATCAGCCCCAGCATTTT.

The V gene is TRBV18, the J gene TRBJ2-7; 10 bases map to TRBD1. The germline gives CDR1 KGHSH, CDR2 LQKENI. This CDR3 is 17 amino acids long. Trimming cost V 3 bases and J 3 bases; bases outside gene matches: 11. CDR3 nucleotides: TGTGCCAGCTCACCGGGACAGGGGTTCTATCCCTTCTACGAGCAGTACTTC. This translates into CASSPGQGFYPFYEQYF.

The chain has TRBV29-1 and TRBJ2-7, with D possibly matching TRBD2 (7 bases). Deletions cut 4 bases from V and 5 bases from J, with 18 bases between. Per the germline V gene, CDR1 is SQVTM and CDR2 is ANQGSEA. The CDR3 has 14 amino acids. The CDR3 DNA reads as TGCAGCGTTGTCCTCGGGGGGCCCCCCGACGAGCAGTACTTC. Translation: CSVVLGGPPDEQYF.

The chain recombines TRBV6-1 with TRBJ2-1; TRBD1 matches 11 bases. The CDR3 consists of 13 residues. Per germline, CDR1 MNHNS and CDR2 SASEGT. Losses at the gene ends were 9 bases for V and 7 bases for J; bases not matched to a gene: 5. The CDR3 loop reads CARRDRGYNEQFF. As DNA, the CDR3 is TGTGCCAGAAGGGACAGGGGGTATAATGAGCAGTTCTTC.

This clone was recorded only once. The V gene is TRBV11-2, the J gene TRBJ1-3; the D gene is possibly TRBD1 (6 bases). Germline V gives CDR1 SGHAT, CDR2 FQNNGV. The CDR3 length is 15 residues. The germline V and J ends were trimmed by 5 bases and 2 bases, with 13 bases remaining between them. The CDR3 nucleotides are TGTGCCAGCAGCGCCAGGTACAGGGCTGGAAACACCATATATTTT. This translates into CASSARYRAGNTIYF.

CDR3 protein: CATQTNSGSNEQFF. DNA for the CDR3: TGCGCCACCCAGACCAATAGCGGGAGTAATGAGCAGTTCTTC. V gene TRBV5-1 combines with J gene TRBJ2-1; 9 bases fit TRBD2. Trimming at V came to 9 bases and at J to 7 bases, leaving 11 bases not matched to a gene. Germline CDR1 and CDR2: SGHRS and YFSETQ. The CDR3 covers 14 residues.

V is TRBV4-2 and J is TRBJ2-1; D gene ambiguous. V was trimmed by 4 bases and J by 4 bases, leaving 11 bases between them. In germline, CDR1 is LGHNA, CDR2 YNFKEQ. This CDR3 contains 14 residues. DNA for the CDR3: TGTGCCAGCAGCCCATTAGATCCGTACAATGAGCAGTTCTTC. Amino acids: CASSPLDPYNEQFF.

This clone has a single count. The chain joins TRBV10-1 to TRBJ1-2; 8 bases are shared with TRBD1. With V trimmed by 6 bases and J by 1 base, 7 bases remained unmatched. The CDR3 spans 15 residues. Looked up from germline, CDR1 is WNHNN and CDR2 is SYGVQD (reference sequence). CDR3 DNA sequence: TGCGCCAGCAGGGGGACAGGACATTGTAACTATGGCTACACCTTC. It yields the protein CASRGTGHCNYGYTF.

This chain connects TRBV19 to TRBJ1-5; 8 bases align to TRBD1. Germline V lookup: CDR1 LNHDA, CDR2 SQIVND (reference sequence). The CDR3 runs 13 residues. The V and J ends lost 7 bases and 7 bases, in that order; junction bases with no gene match: 6. For the CDR3, the DNA is TGTGCCAGTACCACGACAGGGGTACAGCCCCAGCATTTT. As protein: CASTTTGVQPQHF.

The chain uses TRBV14 and TRBJ1-4; D not resolved. CDR3 length: 13 residues. V lost 4 bases, J lost 8 bases, and 11 bases lay in between. In germline, CDR1 is SGHDN, CDR2 FVKESK. CDR3 coding DNA: TGTGCCAGCAGCCGCAATGCGGAGGAAAAACTGTTTTTT. Translation gives CASSRNAEEKLFF.

The chain combines TRBV27 with TRBJ1-5; 7 bases line up with TRBD1. Germline V lookup: CDR1 MNHEY, CDR2 SMNVEV (reference sequence). The CDR3 has 15 amino acids. V dropped 5 bases and J dropped 3; count of bases not matched to a gene: 7. The CDR3: CASSGMTGFNQPQHF. CDR3 sequence (DNA): TGTGCCAGCAGTGGGATGACAGGGTTCAATCAGCCCCAGCATTTT.

The rearrangement joins TRBV6-5 to TRBJ1-2, with TRBD1 identical over 7 bases. J was trimmed by 5 bases and V by 6 bases; bases with no gene match: 6. There are 13 residues in the CDR3. The germline gives CDR1 MNHEY, CDR2 SVGAGI. In DNA, the CDR3 is TGTGCCAGCAGACAAACAGGGGTTTATGGCTACACCTTC. This codes for CASRQTGVYGYTF.

The V and J genes are TRBV27 and TRBJ2-7; D is unclear. V was cut by 3 bases and J by 5 bases, with 11 bases left in between. CDR1 is MNHEY and CDR2 is SMNVEV in the germline V gene (reference sequence). The CDR3 sequence is 13 residues long. CDR3 bases: TGTGCCAGCAGTTTCGGAGTATCGAACGAGCAGTACTTC. It codes for CASSFGVSNEQYF.

CDR3 coding DNA: TGTGCCAGCAGCGCAAGGGCGGGACAGGGTCCCAATGAGCAGTTCTTC. Protein product: CASSARAGQGPNEQFF. The J gene is TRBJ2-1, the V gene TRBV9; 9 bases agree with TRBD1. Germline values: CDR1 SGDLS, CDR2 YYNGEE. The CDR3 contains 16 residues. With 3 bases clipped from V and 6 bases from J, the junction kept 10 bases outside the gene matches.

This clone was seen just once. This chain joins TRBV27 and TRBJ1-2; D might be TRBD1 (6 bases). Germline V CDR1 and CDR2: MNHEY, SMNVEV (reference sequence). The V end lost 6 bases, the J end lost 2 bases, and 13 bases lay between the germline ends. The CDR3 has 14 amino acids. The CDR3 DNA reads TGTGCCAGCAGGTCAAGGGGGGGAAACTATGGCTACACCTTC. Protein product: CASRSRGGNYGYTF.

The chain links TRBV2 to TRBJ2-3; 11 positions agree with TRBD1. This CDR3 contains 15 residues. V gave up 6 bases and J gave up 5 bases; unmatched junction bases: 7. CDR1 is SNHLY and CDR2 is FYNNEI in the germline V gene. The CDR3 bases are TGTGCCAGCAGAGGGACAGGGGGGCTGGAAGATACGCAGTATTTT. It specifies CASRGTGGLEDTQYF.

This chain joins TRBV7-2 and TRBJ2-3; D perhaps matches TRBD2 (6 bases). From germline, CDR1 is SGHTA and CDR2 FQGNSA. The V end was cut by 5 bases, the J end by 2 bases, with 11 bases between. The CDR3 contains 14 residues. CDR3 nucleotides: TGTGCCAGCAGCCGGATGCGGGACACAGATACGCAGTATTTT. It encodes CASSRMRDTDTQYF. The full variable domain, rest sourced from reference TRBV7-2 and TRBJ2-3, is GAGVSQSPSNKVTEKGKDVELRCDPISGHTALYWYRQSLGQGLEFLIYFQGNSAPDKSGLPSDRFSAERTGGSVSTLTIQRTQQEDSAVYLCASSRMRDTDTQYFGPGTRLTVL.

The chain has TRBV4-2 and TRBJ1-1; maybe TRBD1 (6 bases). Germline CDR1 and CDR2: LGHNA and YNFKEQ. The germline V and J ends were trimmed by 3 bases and 3 bases, with 23 bases remaining between them. The CDR3 sequence is 18 residues long. The CDR3 DNA sequence: TGTGCCAGCAGCCAGGCATCTGGACGGGGGCGGGGGTACACTGAAGCTTTCTTT. Translation: CASSQASGRGRGYTEAFF.

This chain's CDR3 is CASSLEVGPYNEQFF. The DNA of the CDR3 is TGCGCCAGCAGCTTGGAAGTGGGGCCCTACAATGAGCAGTTCTTC. This chain connects TRBV5-1 to TRBJ2-1, with D perhaps matching TRBD1 (5 bases). The germline V and J ends were trimmed by 0 bases and 2 bases, with 9 bases remaining between them. Germline CDR1 SGHRS, CDR2 YFSETQ. This CDR3 has 15 amino acids. Full variable domain (missing parts from reference TRBV5-1 and TRBJ2-1): KAGVTQTPRYLIKTRGQQVTLSCSPISGHRSVSWYQQTPGQGLQFLFEYFSETQRNKGNFPGRFSGRQFSNSRSEMNVSTLELGDSALYLCASSLEVGPYNEQFFGPGTRLTVL.

The chain combines TRBV7-3 with TRBJ2-1, with D maybe TRBD1 (5 bases). V was shortened by 4 bases and J by 0 bases, with 13 bases between the two germline ends. The CDR3 is 16 residues long. CDR1 SGHTA and CDR2 FQGTGA come from the germline V gene. This CDR3 is CASSSHRTSSYNEQFF. The CDR3 DNA sequence: TGTGCCAGCAGCTCCCACAGGACCTCCTCCTACAATGAGCAGTTCTTC.

The gene calls are TRBV5-1 and TRBJ2-3; 7 bases are shared with TRBD1. The CDR3 sequence is 16 residues long. CDR1 and CDR2 (germline): SGHRS, YFSETQ. The ends lost 3 bases at V and 2 bases at J; junction bases unmatched: 9. CDR3 residues: CASSYAARGNTDTQYF. CDR3 nucleotide sequence: TGCGCCAGCAGCTACGCCGCCAGGGGGAACACAGATACGCAGTATTTT.

Remarks on this clone: One end of the junction is discordant with germline, which a read error may explain. Distinct nucleotide sequences in the sample also encode this CDR3. This sequence joins TRBV4-2 and TRBJ1-6; 7 nucleotides agree with TRBD1. The CDR3 contains 15 residues. Germline V gives CDR1 LGHNA, CDR2 YNFKEQ. The DNA of the CDR3 is TGTGCCAGCAGCCAGCTGACAGGGCAAAATTCCCCCCTCCACTTT. Translation gives CASSQLTGQNSPLHF.

The chain couples TRBV10-3 to TRBJ2-1; 9 bases align to TRBD2. CDR1 and CDR2 from the germline V gene are ENHRY and SYGVKD. The CDR3 runs to 16 residues. V gave up 9 bases and J gave up 4 bases; unmatched junction bases: 13. The CDR3 DNA is TGTGCCATTGAGGGGTCGGGTAGCGGGAGTTACAATGAGCAGTTCTTC. This gives the protein CAIEGSGSGSYNEQFF.

This chain joins TRBV19 and TRBJ1-6; D is possibly TRBD1 (6 bases). The CDR3 spans 15 residues. V was trimmed by 10 bases and J by 0 bases, leaving 13 bases between them. Germline V gives CDR1 LNHDA, CDR2 SQIVND (reference sequence). CDR3 DNA sequence: TGTGCCACCAGGACAGCTGGCTCCTATAATTCACCCCTCCACTTT. It yields the protein CATRTAGSYNSPLHF.

J is TRBJ1-4 and V is TRBV28; 7 nucleotides match TRBD1. There are 16 residues in the CDR3. The V gene's germline CDR1 is MDHEN and CDR2 SYDVKM. V lost 5 bases and J lost 5; bases outside the gene matches: 11. The CDR3 here is CASSTTGQSPNEKLFF. CDR3 sequence (DNA): TGTGCCAGCAGTACAACGGGACAGAGCCCCAATGAAAAACTGTTTTTT.

This chain links TRBV28 with TRBJ1-2, with D perhaps matching TRBD1 (5 bases). Germline CDR1 is MDHEN and CDR2 is SYDVKM. Trimming removed 6 bases at V and 5 bases at J, with 16 bases between. The CDR3 loop spans 14 amino acids. The CDR3 nucleotides are TGTGCCAGCAGCCAGGGAGGGGAGGCTTATGGCTACACCTTC. Protein: CASSQGGEAYGYTF.

CDR3 DNA sequence: TGTGCCAGCAGCTCCCCTTGGGGCGGGGACAATGAGCAGTTCTTC. This encodes CASSSPWGGDNEQFF. The V gene is TRBV7-9, the J gene TRBJ2-1; possibly TRBD2 for D (6 bases). Trimming cost V 4 bases and J 5 bases, with 15 bases left between them. The CDR3 length is 15 residues. CDR1 and CDR2 from the germline V gene are SEHNR and FQNEAQ (reference sequence).

This chain uses TRBV2 with TRBJ2-5; 10 bases agree with TRBD2. Germline V CDR1 and CDR2: SNHLY, FYNNEI. After removal of 4 bases from V and 3 bases from J, the junction contained 5 bases not matched to a gene. This CDR3 comprises 15 residues. CDR3 residues: CASSGLAGDKETQYF. As DNA, the CDR3 is TGTGCCAGCAGTGGCCTAGCGGGGGATAAAGAGACCCAGTACTTC.